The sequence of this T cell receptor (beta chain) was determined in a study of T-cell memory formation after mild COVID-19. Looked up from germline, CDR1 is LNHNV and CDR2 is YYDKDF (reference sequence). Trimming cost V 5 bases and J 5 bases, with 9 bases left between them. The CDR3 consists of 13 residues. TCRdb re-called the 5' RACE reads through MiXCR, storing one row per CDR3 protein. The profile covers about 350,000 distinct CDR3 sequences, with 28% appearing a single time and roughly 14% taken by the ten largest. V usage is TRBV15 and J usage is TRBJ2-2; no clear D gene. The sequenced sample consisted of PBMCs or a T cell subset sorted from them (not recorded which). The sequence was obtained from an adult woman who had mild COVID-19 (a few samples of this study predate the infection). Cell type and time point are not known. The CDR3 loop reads CATSAAQTGELFF. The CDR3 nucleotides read TGTGCCACCAGCGCCGCCCAAACCGGGGAGCTGTTTTTT.